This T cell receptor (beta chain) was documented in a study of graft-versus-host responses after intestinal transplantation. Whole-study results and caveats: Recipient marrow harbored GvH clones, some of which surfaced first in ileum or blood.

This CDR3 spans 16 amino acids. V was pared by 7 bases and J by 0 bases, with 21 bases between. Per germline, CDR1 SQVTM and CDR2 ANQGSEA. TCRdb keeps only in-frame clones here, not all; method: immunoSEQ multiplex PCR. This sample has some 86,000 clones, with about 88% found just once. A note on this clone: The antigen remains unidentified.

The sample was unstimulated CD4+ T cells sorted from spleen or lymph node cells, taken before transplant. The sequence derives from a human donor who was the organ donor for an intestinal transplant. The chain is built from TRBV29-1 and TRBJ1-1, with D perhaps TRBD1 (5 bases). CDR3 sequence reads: CSATGRQGRVNTEAFF. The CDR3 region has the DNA TGCAGCGCAACCGGTCGCCAGGGAAGGGTGAACACTGAAGCTTTCTTT.